This entry features one T cell receptor (beta chain) sequence. The target antigen is unknown. The data derive from a study of OX40 agonist ivuxolimab in advanced cancers. Study summary: Patients receiving dose escalation had hepatocellular carcinoma, melanoma, renal cell or head and neck cancer.

Sequenced by immunoSEQ multiplex PCR; TCRdb stores in-frame clones only, minus some. The sample includes about 24,000 clones, approximately 91% of them seen just once. With baseline, cycle 4 day 1, and cycle 7 day 1 as timepoints, blood was sampled. Overall study findings and caveats: At 0.1 to 3.0 mg/kg and by week 6, clonal expansion occurred in CD4+ and CD8+ blood T cells. On average, a greater number of expanded clones characterised CD8+ T cells relative to CD4+.

Germline loops: CDR1 SNHLY, CDR2 FYNNEI. Trimming cost V 4 bases and J 5 bases, with 14 bases left between them. The CDR3 has 14 residues. The rearrangement uses TRBV2 and TRBJ2-5, with unresolved D. Material: CD4+ or CD8+ T cells sorted from blood, obtained in a trial of the OX40 agonist ivuxolimab. The TCR comes from an adult with an advanced solid tumor such as melanoma, head and neck, liver or kidney cancer. The CDR3 sequence is CASSAGAKRETQYF. For the CDR3, the DNA is TGTGCCAGCAGTGCCGGCGCTAAAAGGGAGACCCAGTACTTC.